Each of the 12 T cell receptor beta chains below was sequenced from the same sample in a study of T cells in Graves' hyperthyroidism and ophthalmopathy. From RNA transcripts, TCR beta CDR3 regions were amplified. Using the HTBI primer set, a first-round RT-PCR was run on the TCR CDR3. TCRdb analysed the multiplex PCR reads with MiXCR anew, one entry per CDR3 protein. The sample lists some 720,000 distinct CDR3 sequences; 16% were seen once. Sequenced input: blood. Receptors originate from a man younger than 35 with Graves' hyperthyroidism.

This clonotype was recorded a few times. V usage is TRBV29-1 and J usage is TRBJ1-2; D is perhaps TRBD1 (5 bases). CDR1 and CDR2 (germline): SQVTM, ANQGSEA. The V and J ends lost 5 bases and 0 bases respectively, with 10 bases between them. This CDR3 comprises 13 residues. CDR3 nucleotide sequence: TGCAGCGTTCAGGACACAACTAACTATGGCTACACCTTC. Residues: CSVQDTTNYGYTF.

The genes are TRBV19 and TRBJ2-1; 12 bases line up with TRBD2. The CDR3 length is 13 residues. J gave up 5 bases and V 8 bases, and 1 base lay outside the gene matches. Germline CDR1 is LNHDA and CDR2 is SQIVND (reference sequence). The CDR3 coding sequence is TGTGCCAGTTGGACTAGCGGGAACAATGAGCAGTTCTTC. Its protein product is CASWTSGNNEQFF.

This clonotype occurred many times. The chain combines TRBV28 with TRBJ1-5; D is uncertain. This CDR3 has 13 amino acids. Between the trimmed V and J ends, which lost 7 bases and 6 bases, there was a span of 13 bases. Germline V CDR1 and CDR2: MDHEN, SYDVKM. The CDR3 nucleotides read TGTGCCAGCACCCTTGAGCCTGTTCAGCCCCAGCATTTT. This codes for CASTLEPVQPQHF.

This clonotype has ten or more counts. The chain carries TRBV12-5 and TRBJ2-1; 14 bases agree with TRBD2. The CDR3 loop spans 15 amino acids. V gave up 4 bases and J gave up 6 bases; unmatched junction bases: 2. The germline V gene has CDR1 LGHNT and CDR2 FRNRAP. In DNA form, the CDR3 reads TGTGCTAGTGGTTCGGGACTAGCGGGAGTCAATGAGCAGTTCTTC. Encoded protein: CASGSGLAGVNEQFF.

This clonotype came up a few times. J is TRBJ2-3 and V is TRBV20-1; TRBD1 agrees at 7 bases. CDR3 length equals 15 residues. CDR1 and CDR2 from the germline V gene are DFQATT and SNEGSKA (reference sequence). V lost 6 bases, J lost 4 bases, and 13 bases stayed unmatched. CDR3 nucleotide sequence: TGCAGTGCGACGAATCGAGGGGGCCTGCCAGATACGCAGTATTTT. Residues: CSATNRGGLPDTQYF.

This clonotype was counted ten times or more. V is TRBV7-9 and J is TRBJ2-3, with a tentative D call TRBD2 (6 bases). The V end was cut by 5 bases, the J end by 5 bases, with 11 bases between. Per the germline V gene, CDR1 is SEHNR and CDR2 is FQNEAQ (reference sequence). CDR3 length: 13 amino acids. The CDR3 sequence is CASSGGSQDTQYF. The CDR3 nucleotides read TGTGCCAGCAGCGGAGGGAGTCAAGATACGCAGTATTTT.

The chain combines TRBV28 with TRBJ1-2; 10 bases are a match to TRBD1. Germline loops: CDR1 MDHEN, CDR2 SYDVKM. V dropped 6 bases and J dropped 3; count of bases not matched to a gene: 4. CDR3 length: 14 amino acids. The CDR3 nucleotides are TGTGCCAGCAGAACCGGGACAGGGGACTATGGCTACACCTTC. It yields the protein CASRTGTGDYGYTF.

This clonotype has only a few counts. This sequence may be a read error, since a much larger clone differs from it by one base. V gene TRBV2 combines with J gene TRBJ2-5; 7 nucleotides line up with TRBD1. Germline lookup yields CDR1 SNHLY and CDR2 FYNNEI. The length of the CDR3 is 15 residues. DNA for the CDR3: TGTGCCAGCAGTTACGACCGGGACAGACAAGGGACCCAGTACTTC. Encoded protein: CASSYDRDRQGTQYF.

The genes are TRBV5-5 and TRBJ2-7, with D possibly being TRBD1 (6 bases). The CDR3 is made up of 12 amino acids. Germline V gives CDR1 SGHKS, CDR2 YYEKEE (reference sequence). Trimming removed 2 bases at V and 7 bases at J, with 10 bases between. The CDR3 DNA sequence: TGTGCCAGCAGCTTTTCTCAGGGGGAGCAGTACTTC. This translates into CASSFSQGEQYF.

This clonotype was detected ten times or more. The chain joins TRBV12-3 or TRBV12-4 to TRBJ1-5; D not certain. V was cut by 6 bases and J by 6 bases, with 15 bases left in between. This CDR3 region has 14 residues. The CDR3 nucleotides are TGTGCCAGCAGATCCACCGGACCGTCTCAGCCCCAGCATTTT. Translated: CASRSTGPSQPQHF.

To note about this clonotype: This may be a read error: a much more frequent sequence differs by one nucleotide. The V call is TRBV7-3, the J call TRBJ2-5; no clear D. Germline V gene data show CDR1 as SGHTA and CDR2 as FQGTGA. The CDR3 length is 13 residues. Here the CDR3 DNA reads TGTACCAGCAGCCCAGGAGTCAAAGAGACCCAGTACTTC. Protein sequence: CTSSPGVKETQYF.

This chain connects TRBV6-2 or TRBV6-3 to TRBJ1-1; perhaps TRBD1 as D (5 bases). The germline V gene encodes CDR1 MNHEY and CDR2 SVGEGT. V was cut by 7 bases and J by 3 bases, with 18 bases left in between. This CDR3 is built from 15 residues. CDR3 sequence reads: CASIDPPGRDTEAFF. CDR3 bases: TGTGCCAGCATCGACCCCCCAGGGCGGGACACTGAAGCTTTCTTT.